Each of the 22 T cell receptor beta chains below was sequenced from the same sample in a study of shared clonotypes between healthy human individuals. The data were produced by immunoSEQ multiplex PCR, yet TCRdb's version contains in-frame clones alone and is incomplete. Among around 1,000,000 clones listed, 70% to 80% were seen once. Specimen: memory CD4+ T cells from PBMCs. The subset was: CD45RA-negative fraction. All receptors derive from a man in his late teens or twenties in good health. Some clones in this sample may be carry-over from other donors' samples.

This clone was observed once. The chain joins TRBV5-6 to TRBJ2-7; TRBD2 matches 9 bases. CDR1 and CDR2 from the germline V gene are SGHDT and YYEEEE. V lost 0 bases to trimming and J lost 3 bases; unmatched junction nucleotides: 4. The CDR3 contains 15 residues. The CDR3 reads CASSLVGGRGYEQYF. CDR3 in DNA: TGTGCCAGCAGCTTGGTTGGCGGGAGGGGCTACGAGCAGTACTTC.

V and J are TRBV2 and TRBJ2-7, with no clear D. The ends were cut back, 3 bases at V and 2 bases at J, with 8 bases in the middle. Germline CDR1 is SNHLY and CDR2 is FYNNEI. CDR3 size: 13 residues. The CDR3 region is CASSDGQAYEQYF. CDR3 nucleotides: TGTGCCAGCAGTGATGGGCAAGCCTACGAGCAGTACTTC.

This clone was counted once. The chain couples TRBV6-1 to TRBJ1-2, with TRBD1 as a possible D gene (6 bases). The CDR3 has 17 residues. Germline loops: CDR1 MNHNS, CDR2 SASEGT. Trimming took 0 bases from V and 2 from J, leaving 16 bases between them. CDR3 DNA sequence: TGTGCCAGCAGTGAAGCGGGGTTACAGGGAAGGAACTATGGCTACACCTTC. This sequence encodes CASSEAGLQGRNYGYTF.

This chain joins TRBV19 and TRBJ1-1, with 9 bases identical to TRBD1. CDR1 and CDR2 (germline): LNHDA, SQIVND (reference sequence). The length of the CDR3 is 13 residues. J was trimmed by 11 bases and V by 1 base; bases with no gene match: 5. CDR3: CASSIGQGGRAFF. The CDR3, as DNA: TGTGCCAGTAGTATAGGACAGGGGGGTCGTGCTTTCTTT.

The V and J genes are TRBV5-6 and TRBJ2-7; tentatively, D is TRBD2 (5 bases). In germline, CDR1 is SGHDT, CDR2 YYEEEE. The length of the CDR3 is 15 residues. V gave up 0 bases and J gave up 7 bases, with 17 bases separating them. CDR3 sequence (DNA): TGTGCCAGCAGCTTGGTTCAGGCCTCCGGGGATGAGCAGTACTTC. This encodes CASSLVQASGDEQYF.

V gene TRBV9 combines with J gene TRBJ2-3, with D possibly being TRBD2 (6 bases). Germline V gene lookup returns CDR1 SGDLS and CDR2 YYNGEE. The V gene lost 3 bases and the J gene lost 2 bases, with 13 bases spanning the gap. The CDR3 is 15 residues long. CDR3 DNA: TGTGCCAGCAGCGCGACCGGGACTTTCACAGATACGCAGTATTTT. It specifies CASSATGTFTDTQYF.

Worth noting for this clone: At one end the junction does not follow the germline gene, possibly because of a read error. Other DNA sequences in the same sample also yield this CDR3. The rearrangement uses TRBV6-1 and TRBJ2-7; unclear D gene. The germline V gene has CDR1 MNHNS and CDR2 SASEGT. The CDR3 contains 15 residues. In DNA, the CDR3 is TGTGCCAGCAGCCCCCCCGATCGGGTGTCCGCCGAGCAGTACTTT. Protein product: CASSPPDRVSAEQYF.

This clone appeared a few times. This CDR3 is also generated by other DNA sequences in the sample. The chain uses TRBV28 and TRBJ1-1, with TRBD1 as a possible D gene (6 bases). Trimming took off 2 bases at V and 2 bases at J, with 9 bases between the two ends. CDR3 length: 14 residues. From germline, CDR1 is MDHEN and CDR2 SYDVKM. The CDR3: CASSLGQLNTEAFF. CDR3 DNA sequence: TGTGCCAGCAGTTTAGGACAGCTTAACACTGAAGCTTTCTTT.

The V and J genes are TRBV28 and TRBJ1-2; weak D call: TRBD1 (5 bases). The V end was cut by 6 bases, the J end by 3 bases, with 11 bases between. The CDR3 is 13 amino acids. The germline CDR1 and CDR2 sequences are MDHEN and SYDVKM. CDR3 sequence (DNA): TGTGCCAGCAGGCCAGGGTCAGACTATGGCTACACCTTC. Amino acid sequence: CASRPGSDYGYTF.

The chain couples TRBV2 to TRBJ2-3; 11 positions match TRBD2. The CDR3 contains 15 residues. Germline V CDR1 and CDR2: SNHLY, FYNNEI. V was pared by 5 bases and J by 1 base, with 2 bases of the junction left unmatched. The CDR3 nucleotides are TGTGCCAGCAGTCGACTAGCGGGGCGCACAGATACGCAGTATTTT. Translation: CASSRLAGRTDTQYF. Variable domain in full (rest from reference TRBV2 and TRBJ2-3): EPEVTQTPSHQVTQMGQEVILRCVPISNHLYFYWYRQILGQKVEFLVSFYNNEISEKSEIFDDQFSVERPDGSNFTLKIRSTKLEDSAMYFCASSRLAGRTDTQYFGPGTRLTVL.

The chain carries TRBV4-2 and TRBJ2-2; 9 bases agree with TRBD1. From germline, CDR1 is LGHNA and CDR2 YNFKEQ. There are 14 residues in the CDR3. The trim removed 8 bases at V and 5 bases at J, leaving 6 bases unmatched. The CDR3 sequence is CASSHRGLTGELFF. CDR3 DNA: TGTGCCAGCTCCCACAGGGGGCTTACCGGGGAGCTGTTTTTT.

J is TRBJ1-5 and V is TRBV27; D is ambiguous. Trimming left V 7 bases short and J 2 bases short, with 15 bases between. The germline V gene encodes CDR1 MNHEY and CDR2 SMNVEV (reference sequence). The CDR3 spans 15 residues. In nucleotides, the CDR3 is TGTGCCAGCAAACCCGCCCCGGCGGGCAATCAGCCCCAGCATTTT. Amino acid sequence: CASKPAPAGNQPQHF.

Remarks on this clone: The same CDR3 is also encoded by other DNA sequences in this sample. The chain couples TRBV28 to TRBJ2-7; weak D call: TRBD2 (7 bases). Germline V lookup: CDR1 MDHEN, CDR2 SYDVKM. The CDR3 loop spans 15 amino acids. V dropped 3 bases and J dropped 2 bases, with 14 bases sitting between them. CDR3 coding DNA: TGTGCCAGCAGTTTGGGAGGGGGAGCCGCCTACGAGCAGTACTTC. Protein product: CASSLGGGAAYEQYF.

This chain joins TRBV5-5 and TRBJ1-2; D gene unclear. The CDR3 is 16 amino acids. Looked up from germline, CDR1 is SGHKS and CDR2 is YYEKEE (reference sequence). V was cut by 4 bases and J by 2 bases, with 18 bases left in between. The CDR3 spells CASSPTTRALNYGYTF. CDR3 coding DNA: TGTGCCAGCAGCCCGACAACAAGGGCCTTGAACTATGGCTACACCTTC. Looking up the rest from reference TRBV5-5 and TRBJ1-2 gives the full variable domain: DAGVTQSPTHLIKTRGQQVTLRCSPISGHKSVSWYQQVLGQGPQFIFQYYEKEERGRGNFPDRFSARQFPNYSSELNVNALLLGDSALYLCASSPTTRALNYGYTFGSGTRLTVV.

Comment on this clone: This sample includes further DNA sequences coding for the same CDR3. The chain combines TRBV18 with TRBJ1-1; maybe TRBD1 (5 bases). V shed 3 bases and J shed 3 bases, with 8 bases lying between them. Germline V gives CDR1 KGHSH, CDR2 LQKENI. The CDR3 is 13 amino acids. CDR3 in amino acids: CASSPSRDTEAFF. The CDR3 nucleotides are TGTGCCAGCTCACCGAGCAGGGACACTGAAGCTTTCTTT. Using reference TRBV18 and TRBJ1-1 for the parts outside the CDR3, the full variable domain is NAGVMQNPRHLVRRRGQEARLRCSPMKGHSHVYWYRQLPEEGLKFMVYLQKENIIDESGMPKERFSAEFPKEGPSILRIQQVVRGDSAAYFCASSPSRDTEAFFGQGTRLTVV.

The chain is built from TRBV28 and TRBJ1-1, with D tentatively TRBD1 (6 bases). The CDR3 contains 16 residues. Trimming stripped 7 bases from V and 0 bases from J, with 18 bases between. The germline V gene has CDR1 MDHEN and CDR2 SYDVKM. The CDR3 DNA reads TGTGCCAGCACTGAACCTGGGGGGGCCATGAACACTGAAGCTTTCTTT. Protein product: CASTEPGGAMNTEAFF. The variable domain in full, completed from reference TRBV28 and TRBJ1-1, reads DVKVTQSSRYLVKRTGEKVFLECVQDMDHENMFWYRQDPGLGLRLIYFSYDVKMKEKGDIPEGYSVSREKKERFSLILESASTNQTSMYLCASTEPGGAMNTEAFFGQGTRLTVV.

The V and J genes are TRBV7-9 and TRBJ2-7; D is perhaps TRBD1 or TRBD2 (6 bases each). The germline V gene encodes CDR1 SEHNR and CDR2 FQNEAQ (reference sequence). The CDR3 has 12 residues. V was pared by 7 bases and J by 4 bases, with 11 bases between. The CDR3 nucleotides are TGTGCCAGCACCACAGGGAGGTACGAGCAGTACTTC. Translation gives CASTTGRYEQYF.

This clone was seen a single time. The chain employs TRBV19 and TRBJ1-1; D is unresolved. Germline values: CDR1 LNHDA, CDR2 SQIVND (reference sequence). The ends were cut back, 4 bases at V and 3 bases at J, with 9 bases in the middle. The CDR3 spans 13 residues. CDR3 sequence: CASSSRADTEAFF. CDR3 DNA sequence: TGTGCCAGTAGTAGCCGGGCGGACACTGAAGCTTTCTTT. The variable domain in full, completed from reference TRBV19 and TRBJ1-1, reads DGGITQSPKYLFRKEGQNVTLSCEQNLNHDAMYWYRQDPGQGLRLIYYSQIVNDFQKGDIAEGYSVSREKKESFPLTVTSAQKNPTAFYLCASSSRADTEAFFGQGTRLTVV.

In its sample, this clone was seen once. The chain recombines TRBV7-9 with TRBJ2-1; the match to TRBD1 covers 7 bases. Germline lookup yields CDR1 SEHNR and CDR2 FQNEAQ (reference sequence). V was pared by 5 bases and J by 6 bases, with 10 bases of the junction left unmatched. The CDR3 is 15 amino acids. This CDR3 is CASSADRDGINEQFF. DNA for the CDR3: TGTGCCAGCAGCGCTGACAGGGACGGGATCAATGAGCAGTTCTTC.

V usage is TRBV29-1 and J usage is TRBJ2-3, with 7 bases aligning to TRBD1. The germline CDR1 and CDR2 sequences are SQVTM and ANQGSEA. V dropped 7 bases and J dropped 4; count of bases not matched to a gene: 5. The CDR3 is 12 amino acids. In DNA, the CDR3 is TGCAGCGCCGACAGGGCGGCAGATACGCAGTATTTT. Encoded protein: CSADRAADTQYF.

The chain is built from TRBV7-8 and TRBJ1-1; D not resolved. Germline V gene data show CDR1 as SGHVS and CDR2 as FQNEAQ. The CDR3 spans 13 residues. The V end lost 5 bases, the J end lost 5 bases, and 12 bases lay between the germline ends. The CDR3 is CASSLLPQTEAFF. The CDR3, as DNA: TGTGCCAGCAGCCTACTCCCCCAAACTGAAGCTTTCTTT. The variable domain in full, completed from reference TRBV7-8 and TRBJ1-1, reads GAGVSQSPRYKVAKRGQDVALRCDPISGHVSLFWYQQALGQGPEFLTYFQNEAQLDKSGLPSDRFFAERPEGSVSTLKIQRTQQEDSAVYLCASSLLPQTEAFFGQGTRLTVV.

The chain combines TRBV2 with TRBJ1-3; D gene unclear. V was pared by 1 base and J by 0 bases, with 7 bases between. The CDR3 covers 15 residues. Germline-derived CDR1 and CDR2 are SNHLY and FYNNEI. The CDR3 sequence: CASSEVQYSGNTIYF. The CDR3 DNA reads as TGTGCCAGCAGTGAAGTACAGTACTCTGGAAACACCATATATTTT.